The 5 T cell receptor beta chains presented below share a single source sample, sequenced in a study of blood T cell repertoires in COVID-19. Clones were sequenced by immunoSEQ multiplex PCR, and TCRdb holds only the in-frame ones, with some missing. Found here are hundreds of thousands of clones, 86% of them singletons; the top ten hold 1.4%. Source material: peripheral blood. The receptor source for this set is a woman aged 25 to 39 with active or convalescent COVID-19.

The V gene is TRBV7-8, the J gene TRBJ1-5; D is uncertain. The CDR3 has 15 residues. V was clipped by 1 base and J by 4 bases, with 11 bases between them. Per the germline V gene, CDR1 is SGHVS and CDR2 is FQNEAQ. Written as DNA, the CDR3 is TGTGCCAGCAGCTTAGGGGAGGGAGTTAATCAGCCCCAGCATTTT. The encoded protein is CASSLGEGVNQPQHF.

J is TRBJ2-2 and V is TRBV27, with 14 bases lining up with TRBD2. J was trimmed by 4 bases and V by 1 base; bases with no gene match: 5. There are 18 residues in the CDR3. Germline CDR1 reads MNHEY; CDR2 reads SMNVEV (reference sequence). The CDR3 DNA reads as TGTGCCAGCAGTTTATGGACTAGCGGGAGGAAGGGCACCGGGGAGCTGTTTTTT. Its protein is CASSLWTSGRKGTGELFF.

The rearrangement joins TRBV6-5 to TRBJ1-2; a weak D match, TRBD1 (5 bases). This CDR3 is 15 amino acids long. Germline V gives CDR1 MNHEY, CDR2 SVGAGI. V shed 8 bases and J shed 7 bases, with 23 bases lying between them. The CDR3 region has the DNA TGTGCCAGCCCGACGTCCGGGGGACGACTCGGTGGCTACACCTTC. It codes for CASPTSGGRLGGYTF.

The CDR3 reads CASSLLGQGDYEQYF. Written as DNA, the CDR3 is TGTGCCAGCTCACTCCTCGGACAGGGTGACTACGAGCAGTACTTC. The chain uses TRBV18 and TRBJ2-7; 8 bases align to TRBD1. Germline loops: CDR1 KGHSH, CDR2 LQKENI. V lost 4 bases and J lost 3; bases outside the gene matches: 8. The CDR3 sequence is 15 residues long.

CDR3 amino acids: CASSLEGQVLGQPQHF. In DNA form, the CDR3 reads TGTGCCAGCAGCTTGGAGGGACAGGTGTTAGGTCAGCCCCAGCATTTT. This chain connects TRBV5-8 to TRBJ1-5; 8 bases match TRBD1. The CDR3 is 16 residues long. The germline CDR1 and CDR2 sequences are SGHTS and YDEGEE. V shed 0 bases, J shed 6 bases, and the junction held 8 bases outside the gene matches. Full variable domain (remainder filled in from reference TRBV5-8 and TRBJ1-5): EAGVTQSPTHLIKTRGQQATLRCSPISGHTSVYWYQQALGLGLQFLLWYDEGEERNRGNFPPRFSGRQFPNYSSELNVNALELEDSALYLCASSLEGQVLGQPQHFGDGTRLSIL.